This is a list of T cell receptor beta chains from one sample in a study of T cell changes during pregnancy in multiple sclerosis. Here immunoSEQ multiplex PCR was the method, and the copy in TCRdb shows in-frame clones only, minus some. Of over 90,000 clones in the sample, about nine tenths are singletons; the top ten hold approximately 0.8%. The specimen comprised peripheral blood, sampled in the second trimester of pregnancy. Receptor source: a female donor in good health, enrolled as a control in a pregnancy study. CDR3s leave out the opening cysteine and the closing phenylalanine or tryptophan.

v_gene,j_gene,CDR3aa
TRBV7-7,TRBJ1-1,ASSPLQGMNTEAF
TRBV5-1,TRBJ2-7,ASSLASGTYEQY
TRBV29-1,TRBJ2-2,SVGGVAGELF
TRBV29-1,TRBJ2-7,SVRGGSYEQY
TRBV19,TRBJ1-2,ASRQPGQANYGYT
TRBV28,TRBJ2-3,ASSSPDTQY
TRBV4-2,TRBJ1-6,ASSQPEEGPSNSPLH
TRBV25-1,TRBJ1-2,ASREGGGYGYT
TRBV10-3,TRBJ2-5,AISDKGGRQETQY
TRBV27,TRBJ1-1,ASSLLRGEAF
TRBV28,TRBJ1-2,ASRHKTGYYGYT
TRBV27,TRBJ1-1,ASRPQTGISLAF
TRBV28,TRBJ1-2,ASSLRGRDYGYT
TRBV19,TRBJ1-2,ASSSRGDYGYT
TRBV9,TRBJ2-1,ASSVRGQGAWDEQF
TRBV7-2,TRBJ2-7,ASSQGTSSLYEQY
TRBV19,TRBJ2-2,ASSRGGHHTGELF
TRBV10-3,TRBJ1-3,AISGGDLSGNTIY
TRBV6-6,TRBJ2-3,ASTRTSGTSTDTQY